Below, 28 T cell receptor beta chains from the same sample are listed, as sequenced in a study of T cells in Graves' hyperthyroidism and ophthalmopathy. Amplification yielded TCR beta CDR3 regions, with RNA transcripts as the source. Using the HTBI primer set, a first-round RT-PCR was run on the TCR CDR3. TCRdb recomputed calls from the multiplex PCR reads with MiXCR, one row per CDR3 protein. The repertoire holds around 420,000 distinct CDR3 sequences, with around 14% as singletons. Sequencing used blood. The source of these receptors is a woman aged 18-29 years with Graves' hyperthyroidism.

This clonotype was picked up many times. The rearrangement links TRBV6-1 to TRBJ2-1; the match to TRBD1 covers 12 bases. The CDR3 is 15 amino acids. Trimming took 6 bases from V and 10 from J; bases not matched to a gene: 10. CDR1 is MNHNS, CDR2 SASEGT, per germline. CDR3: CASSWPGQGAGEQFF. DNA of the CDR3: TGTGCCAGCAGCTGGCCGGGACAGGGGGCGGGAGAGCAGTTCTTC.

This clonotype has ten or more counts. The chain joins TRBV11-2 to TRBJ1-1; D is perhaps TRBD1 (5 bases). Germline CDR1 is SGHAT and CDR2 is FQNNGV. V lost 5 bases to trimming and J lost 9 bases, with 16 bases between them. This CDR3 region has 13 residues. The CDR3: CASSPKGGTKAFF. The CDR3 DNA sequence: TGTGCCAGCAGCCCAAAAGGAGGGACGAAAGCTTTCTTT.

This clonotype was observed a handful of times. This rearrangement joins TRBV7-3 to TRBJ2-1, with 9 bases fitting TRBD1. Per the germline V gene, CDR1 is SGHTA and CDR2 is FQGTGA. With V trimmed by 4 bases and J by 7 bases, 8 bases remained unmatched. The CDR3 length is 15 residues. The CDR3 here is CASSSYGQGINEQFF. CDR3 in DNA: TGTGCCAGCAGCTCCTATGGACAGGGGATAAATGAGCAGTTCTTC.

This clonotype appeared a few times. The chain employs TRBV20-1 and TRBJ1-5; possibly TRBD1 for D (6 bases). The germline gives CDR1 DFQATT, CDR2 SNEGSKA (reference sequence). This CDR3 spans 13 amino acids. Between the trimmed V and J ends, which lost 6 bases and 2 bases, there was a span of 11 bases. The CDR3 is CSATDSRNQPQHF. The CDR3 coding sequence is TGCAGTGCGACGGACAGCCGCAATCAGCCCCAGCATTTT.

This clonotype has only a few counts. The J gene is TRBJ2-1, the V gene TRBV24-1, with D perhaps TRBD1 (5 bases). The CDR3 totals 14 residues. CDR1 KGHDR and CDR2 SFDVKD come from the germline V gene. Trimming shortened V by 5 bases and J by 1 base, and 8 bases separated the two germline ends. CDR3 sequence (DNA): TGTGCCACCAGTGTAAAGGGGTCCTACAATGAGCAGTTCTTC. Translating gives CATSVKGSYNEQFF.

The table lists this clonotype with many counts. The V gene is TRBV7-9, the J gene TRBJ2-1; TRBD2 matches at 15 bases. Per germline, CDR1 SEHNR and CDR2 FQNEAQ (reference sequence). This CDR3 is built from 15 residues. Losses at the gene ends were 6 bases for V and 8 bases for J; bases not matched to a gene: 5. The CDR3 loop reads CASSSGLAGGDEQFF. DNA of the CDR3: TGTGCCAGCAGTTCGGGACTAGCGGGAGGCGATGAGCAGTTCTTC.

This clonotype was picked up many times. The V gene is TRBV28, the J gene TRBJ2-1; 8 bases map to TRBD1. The CDR3 spans 15 residues. Germline V lookup: CDR1 MDHEN, CDR2 SYDVKM. Unmatched junction bases numbered 2, after V lost 4 bases and J lost 0 bases. The CDR3 sequence: CASSWTGYSYNEQFF. In DNA, the CDR3 is TGTGCCAGCAGTTGGACAGGGTACTCCTACAATGAGCAGTTCTTC.

As regards this clonotype: This sequence may be a read error, since a much larger clone differs from it by one base. The chain carries TRBV9 and TRBJ1-2; 9 bases align to TRBD1. The germline CDR1 and CDR2 sequences are SGDLS and YYNGEE. The CDR3 has 15 amino acids. The CDR3 DNA is TGTACCAGCAGCGTAGATGACAGGGGGAACTATGGCTACACCTTC. Its protein is CTSSVDDRGNYGYTF.

The V call is TRBV28, the J call TRBJ2-1, with 8 bases identical to TRBD2. This CDR3 has 17 amino acids. J was trimmed by 0 bases and V by 4 bases; bases with no gene match: 8. The germline V gene encodes CDR1 MDHEN and CDR2 SYDVKM. The CDR3 spells CASSSSTSGSSYNEQFF. The CDR3 DNA is TGTGCCAGCAGTTCAAGTACTAGCGGTAGCTCCTACAATGAGCAGTTCTTC.

This clonotype was detected ten times or more. Written as DNA, the CDR3 is TGTGCCAGCAGCTTGGACAGTGCGGGCCAGCCCCAGCATTTT. Translating gives CASSLDSAGQPQHF. V and J are TRBV11-2 and TRBJ1-5; a possible D gene is TRBD1 (6 bases). Germline values: CDR1 SGHAT, CDR2 FQNNGV. The CDR3 is 14 amino acids. The ends were cut back, 3 bases at V and 7 bases at J, with 13 bases in the middle.

The CDR3 region is CASSYKRGSEAFF. In DNA form, the CDR3 reads TGTGCCAGCAGTTACAAAAGGGGCAGCGAAGCTTTCTTT. The chain employs TRBV6-2 or TRBV6-3 and TRBJ1-1; D may be TRBD1 (5 bases). The CDR3 totals 13 residues. CDR1 and CDR2 (germline): MNHEY, SVGEGT. With 2 bases removed from V and 8 bases from J, the gap between germline ends came to 12 bases.

This clonotype was recorded at least ten times. The chain links TRBV6-2 or TRBV6-3 to TRBJ2-2; 8 positions match TRBD2. With V trimmed by 2 bases and J by 5 bases, 7 bases remained unmatched. In germline, CDR1 is MNHEY, CDR2 SVGEGT. This CDR3 is 16 amino acids long. The CDR3 spells CASSYPRGGFTGELFF. In nucleotides, the CDR3 is TGTGCCAGCAGTTACCCCCGGGGGGGCTTTACCGGGGAGCTGTTTTTT.

In this sample, this clonotype turned up many times. The chain joins TRBV12-3 or TRBV12-4 to TRBJ1-4, with 8 bases that match TRBD1. Trimming took 4 bases from V and 6 from J; bases not matched to a gene: 7. The CDR3 has 15 residues. CDR3 sequence: CASSSRGQGDEKLFF. CDR3 nucleotides: TGTGCCAGCAGTTCCCGTGGACAGGGCGATGAAAAACTGTTTTTT.

This clonotype has at least ten counts. The V gene is TRBV29-1, the J gene TRBJ1-1; D is possibly TRBD1 (6 bases). V gave up 8 bases and J gave up 4 bases, with 17 bases separating them. The germline CDR1 and CDR2 sequences are SQVTM and ANQGSEA. CDR3 length: 13 amino acids. The CDR3 bases are TGCAGCTACCTCAGGGGCCAGGGCACTGAAGCTTTCTTT. Amino acids: CSYLRGQGTEAFF.

This clonotype was detected many times. CDR3 residues: CASRSLSGSTGELFF. The CDR3 DNA follows: TGCGCCAGCAGAAGCCTTAGCGGGAGCACCGGGGAGCTGTTTTTT. This chain connects TRBV5-1 to TRBJ2-2; 9 bases map to TRBD2. The CDR3 sequence is 15 residues long. The trim removed 5 bases at V and 4 bases at J, leaving 6 bases unmatched. Germline values: CDR1 SGHRS, CDR2 YFSETQ.

This rearrangement joins TRBV14 to TRBJ2-3; D is possibly TRBD2 (5 bases). Germline CDR1 reads SGHDN; CDR2 reads FVKESK. The CDR3 loop spans 17 amino acids. Trimming shortened V by 4 bases and J by 1 base, and 18 bases separated the two germline ends. The CDR3 region is CASSPLTGVEGTDTQYF. The CDR3 nucleotides are TGTGCCAGCAGCCCCCTTACGGGTGTGGAGGGCACAGATACGCAGTATTTT.

This clonotype was observed a handful of times. The chain carries TRBV6-5 and TRBJ1-1; D gene ambiguous. Trimming left V 2 bases short and J 2 bases short, with 6 bases between. CDR3 length: 13 residues. The germline V gene has CDR1 MNHEY and CDR2 SVGAGI. DNA of the CDR3: TGTGCCAGCAGTTACACGGGAAACACTGAAGCTTTCTTT. It specifies CASSYTGNTEAFF.

Notes on this clonotype: Just one base apart from a much larger clone, this may be a read error. This CDR3 reads CASRRGGVVNEQFF. DNA of the CDR3: TGTGCCAGCAGGAGAGGTGGGGTGGTCAATGAGCAGTTCTTC. The chain combines TRBV7-2 with TRBJ2-1; D gene uncertain. The CDR3 contains 14 residues. V was pared by 6 bases and J by 6 bases, with 15 bases between. Per the germline V gene, CDR1 is SGHTA and CDR2 is FQGNSA.

This sequence joins TRBV18 and TRBJ2-7; the D gene could be TRBD1 or TRBD2 (6 bases each). Trimming pared 6 bases from V and 2 bases from J, leaving 14 bases between. Per the germline V gene, CDR1 is KGHSH and CDR2 is LQKENI. The CDR3 sequence is 14 residues long. The CDR3 spells CASSTGGGAYEQYF. The CDR3 DNA sequence: TGTGCCAGCTCCACCGGGGGCGGGGCCTACGAGCAGTACTTC.

This chain's CDR3 is CASSPRQGRGYGYTF. DNA for the CDR3: TGTGCCAGCAGCCCACGACAGGGGCGGGGCTATGGCTACACCTTC. The chain uses TRBV7-8 and TRBJ1-2, with TRBD1 matching 8 bases. The V gene end was trimmed by 5 bases and the J gene end by 4 bases; junction bases not matched to a gene: 9. CDR3 length: 15 amino acids. Per germline, CDR1 SGHVS and CDR2 FQNEAQ.

Note on this clonotype: This may be a read error: a much more frequent sequence differs by one nucleotide. V is TRBV12-3 or TRBV12-4 and J is TRBJ2-5; the D is unclear. CDR3 length: 14 amino acids. Trimming stripped 8 bases from V and 4 bases from J, with 17 bases between. Here the CDR3 DNA reads TGTGCCAGCGGTTCCCTGCCAGGCCGAGAGACCCAGTACTTC. This gives the protein CASGSLPGRETQYF.

This chain links TRBV28 with TRBJ1-6; 10 bases fit TRBD1. This CDR3 comprises 15 residues. CDR1 and CDR2 (germline): MDHEN, SYDVKM. Germline trimming cut 5 bases from V and 6 bases from J; bases unmatched to any gene: 4. The DNA of the CDR3 is TGTGCCAGCAGTCCTGGGGACAGGGGTAATTCACCCCTCCACTTT. This sequence encodes CASSPGDRGNSPLHF.

There are many counts of this clonotype. This chain uses TRBV28 with TRBJ1-1; D ambiguous. This CDR3 is built from 16 residues. From germline, CDR1 is MDHEN and CDR2 SYDVKM. Trimming cost V 3 bases and J 1 base, with 15 bases left between them. This CDR3 reads CASSFAWGSGNTEAFF. The CDR3 nucleotides are TGTGCCAGCAGTTTTGCGTGGGGATCGGGGAACACTGAAGCTTTCTTT.

This clonotype was found many times. The chain couples TRBV5-1 to TRBJ2-3; 12 bases align to TRBD2. V lost 4 bases and J lost 3; bases outside the gene matches: 9. Germline V gene sequence: CDR1 SGHRS, CDR2 YFSETQ. The CDR3 is made up of 17 amino acids. Here the CDR3 DNA reads TGCGCCAGCAGCCCAACGACTAGCGGGGGTTCGACAGATACGCAGTATTTT. This sequence encodes CASSPTTSGGSTDTQYF.

Only a few counts were recorded for this clonotype. The V call is TRBV6-1, the J call TRBJ1-2; D is uncertain. The CDR3 runs 9 residues. Trimming took off 7 bases at V and 7 bases at J, with 4 bases between the two ends. Per germline, CDR1 MNHNS and CDR2 SASEGT. The CDR3 loop reads CASNFGYTF. CDR3 bases: TGTGCCAGCAATTTTGGCTACACCTTC.

This clonotype was found many times. The rearrangement joins TRBV28 to TRBJ1-2, with TRBD1 matching 7 bases. Germline V gene sequence: CDR1 MDHEN, CDR2 SYDVKM. V was clipped by 3 bases and J by 5 bases; unmatched bases: 6. This CDR3 spans 14 amino acids. The CDR3 loop reads CASSFEQGRYGYTF. DNA for the CDR3: TGTGCCAGCAGTTTTGAACAGGGGAGATATGGCTACACCTTC.

Many counts were recorded for this clonotype. The chain links TRBV2 to TRBJ2-1; TRBD1 agrees at 7 bases. CDR3 length: 15 residues. Germline values: CDR1 SNHLY, CDR2 FYNNEI. With V trimmed by 8 bases and J by 1 base, 8 bases remained unmatched. Here the CDR3 reads CASVQTGPSYNEQFF. Written as DNA, the CDR3 is TGTGCCAGCGTACAGACAGGGCCGTCCTACAATGAGCAGTTCTTC.

The sample holds many counts of this clonotype. V and J are TRBV6-1 and TRBJ1-1; 7 bases fit TRBD1. The CDR3 consists of 14 residues. Per the germline V gene, CDR1 is MNHNS and CDR2 is SASEGT. After removal of 1 base from V and 8 bases from J, the junction contained 7 bases not matched to a gene. This CDR3 is CASSEGGTVHEAFF. The CDR3 DNA follows: TGTGCCAGCAGTGAAGGGGGGACAGTCCACGAAGCTTTCTTT.